Listed here are 24 T cell receptor beta chains from one sample, sequenced in a study of OX40 agonist ivuxolimab in advanced cancers. Profiling relied on immunoSEQ multiplex PCR, and the TCRdb table lists in-frame clones only, not all of them. This sample has under 100,000 clones, with 85% to 95% found just once. This specimen consisted of CD4+ or CD8+ T cells sorted from blood, obtained in a trial of the OX40 agonist ivuxolimab. The receptors derive from an adult with an advanced solid tumor such as melanoma, head and neck, liver or kidney cancer.

The chain is built from TRBV4-3 and TRBJ1-6; D ambiguous. This CDR3 spans 14 amino acids. CDR1 LGHNA and CDR2 YSLEER come from the germline V gene. Trimming left V 3 bases short and J 8 bases short, with 11 bases between. The CDR3 sequence: CASSQKSTDSPLHF. The CDR3 DNA reads TGCGCCAGCAGCCAGAAAAGCACCGATTCACCCCTCCACTTT.

CDR3 bases: TGCGCCAGCAGCCAAGATAGGGCTGAAAAACTGTTTTTT. Translating gives CASSQDRAEKLFF. The chain combines TRBV4-3 with TRBJ1-4; no firm D call. Germline loops: CDR1 LGHNA, CDR2 YSLEER. V was pared by 0 bases and J by 7 bases, with 6 bases between. This CDR3 region has 13 residues.

J is TRBJ2-3 and V is TRBV6-5, with D maybe TRBD2 (5 bases). The CDR3 spans 13 residues. V lost 2 bases, J lost 4 bases, and 7 bases lay in between. The germline V gene encodes CDR1 MNHEY and CDR2 SVGAGI. The CDR3 sequence: CASSYIGADTQYF. CDR3 nucleotides: TGTGCCAGCAGTTACATCGGGGCAGATACGCAGTATTTT.

The chain links TRBV5-4 to TRBJ1-2; D gene ambiguous. CDR1 is SGHNT, CDR2 YYREEE, per germline (reference sequence). The CDR3 spans 14 residues. Deletions cut 5 bases from V and 0 bases from J, with 11 bases between. The CDR3 loop is CASSSILTNYGYTF. CDR3 coding DNA: TGTGCCAGCAGTTCTATACTCACTAACTATGGCTACACCTTC.

The chain links TRBV12-5 to TRBJ2-5; TRBD1 matches 9 bases. From germline, CDR1 is LGHNT and CDR2 FRNRAP. V shed 5 bases, J shed 2 bases, and the junction held 3 bases outside the gene matches. The CDR3 sequence is 14 residues long. CDR3 protein: CASGLTGGQETQYF. The DNA of the CDR3 is TGTGCTAGTGGTCTGACAGGGGGGCAAGAGACCCAGTACTTC. Variable domain in full (rest from reference TRBV12-5 and TRBJ2-5): DARVTQTPRHKVTEMGQEVTMRCQPILGHNTVFWYRQTMMQGLELLAYFRNRAPLDDSGMPKDRFSAEMPDATLATLKIQPSEPRDSAVYFCASGLTGGQETQYFGPGTRLLVL.

Written as DNA, the CDR3 is TGTGCCAGCAGTTTATCCACGCGAGGGGCGTACAATGAGCAGTTCTTC. It translates to CASSLSTRGAYNEQFF. The V and J genes are TRBV27 and TRBJ2-1, with D perhaps TRBD1 or TRBD2 (5 bases each). V was cut by 0 bases and J by 4 bases, with 13 bases left in between. Germline assignment: CDR1 MNHEY and CDR2 SMNVEV (reference sequence). This CDR3 has 16 residues.

The chain has TRBV27 and TRBJ2-2, with TRBD1 matching 10 bases. The V and J ends lost 4 bases and 6 bases, in that order; junction bases with no gene match: 5. The CDR3 extends over 15 amino acids. Germline CDR1 is MNHEY and CDR2 is SMNVEV (reference sequence). In DNA, the CDR3 is TGTGCCAGCAGTTCGGACAGGGGGTTGGCCGGGGAGCTGTTTTTT. Protein product: CASSSDRGLAGELFF.

Details on this clone: At one boundary the junction diverges from the germline segment, which might be a read error. DNA for the CDR3: TGTGCCAGCAGTCTATCGATGGACAGGGGGGTAAACACCATATATTTT. Encoded protein: CASSLSMDRGVNTIYF. The chain links TRBV27 to TRBJ1-3; 10 nucleotides align to TRBD1. Germline V gene lookup returns CDR1 MNHEY and CDR2 SMNVEV (reference sequence). The length of the CDR3 is 16 residues.

This clone was seen just once. The chain has TRBV2 and TRBJ1-2; D is unclear. The CDR3 is made up of 13 amino acids. Trimming left V 2 bases short and J 6 bases short, with 10 bases between. Germline CDR1 SNHLY, CDR2 FYNNEI. CDR3 nucleotide sequence: TGTGCCAGCAGTGAAACTCGACCGGATGGCTACACCTTC. Protein sequence: CASSETRPDGYTF.

The CDR3 loop reads CASSVGDRGQETQYF. DNA of the CDR3: TGTGCCAGCAGCGTAGGGGACAGGGGACAAGAGACCCAGTACTTC. The chain combines TRBV9 with TRBJ2-5; 10 positions match TRBD1. The V gene's germline CDR1 is SGDLS and CDR2 YYNGEE. This CDR3 comprises 15 residues. V trimming: 0 bases; J trimming: 2 bases; junction bases outside the gene matches: 1.

The J gene is TRBJ2-7, the V gene TRBV4-1, with D perhaps TRBD2 (5 bases). The CDR3 length is 15 residues. The V and J ends lost 1 base and 4 bases respectively, with 14 bases between them. Germline CDR1 reads MGHRA; CDR2 reads YSYEKL. CDR3: CASSQGTGIPYEQYF. The CDR3 bases are TGCGCCAGCAGCCAAGGTACGGGGATCCCTTACGAGCAGTACTTC.

This clone was detected once. V is TRBV14 and J is TRBJ2-6; D unresolved. Trimming removed 1 base from V and 3 bases from J, with 13 bases in between. The CDR3 runs to 17 residues. The germline gives CDR1 SGHDN, CDR2 FVKESK. The CDR3 sequence: CASSQVGSLGGANVLTF. In DNA, the CDR3 is TGTGCCAGCAGCCAAGTGGGTTCCCTTGGTGGGGCCAACGTCCTGACTTTC.

The chain joins TRBV2 to TRBJ1-2; 9 bases fit TRBD1. The CDR3 consists of 16 residues. Trimming at V came to 4 bases and at J to 6 bases, leaving 12 bases not matched to a gene. Germline CDR1 SNHLY, CDR2 FYNNEI. The CDR3 sequence: CASSGPGQGIYDGYTF. The CDR3 bases are TGTGCCAGCAGTGGGCCGGGACAGGGAATCTACGATGGCTACACCTTC. Based on the CDR3 plus reference TRBV2 and TRBJ1-2, the full variable domain is EPEVTQTPSHQVTQMGQEVILRCVPISNHLYFYWYRQILGQKVEFLVSFYNNEISEKSEIFDDQFSVERPDGSNFTLKIRSTKLEDSAMYFCASSGPGQGIYDGYTFGSGTRLTVV.

The gene calls are TRBV2 and TRBJ2-2, with D tentatively TRBD2 (5 bases). The CDR3 covers 15 residues. The V end lost 5 bases, the J end lost 2 bases, and 12 bases lay between the germline ends. The germline V gene encodes CDR1 SNHLY and CDR2 FYNNEI. CDR3 sequence: CASSPTRGNTGELFF. In DNA, the CDR3 is TGTGCCAGCAGTCCCACCCGGGGAAACACCGGGGAGCTGTTTTTT.

This clone was counted between two and nine times. V gene TRBV5-1 combines with J gene TRBJ1-1; D not resolved. This CDR3 is 13 amino acids long. Looked up from germline, CDR1 is SGHRS and CDR2 is YFSETQ. The V gene lost 0 bases and the J gene lost 3 bases, with 6 bases spanning the gap. This CDR3 is CASSLVKHTEAFF. In nucleotides, the CDR3 is TGCGCCAGCAGCTTGGTCAAGCACACTGAAGCTTTCTTT.

The V and J genes are TRBV27 and TRBJ2-5, with 9 bases lining up with TRBD2. The CDR3 loop spans 16 amino acids. Looked up from germline, CDR1 is MNHEY and CDR2 is SMNVEV (reference sequence). The V gene end was trimmed by 5 bases and the J gene end by 5 bases; junction bases not matched to a gene: 12. CDR3 amino acids: CASSPGTSRGGETQYF. CDR3 nucleotide sequence: TGTGCCAGCAGTCCTGGGACTAGCCGGGGGGGGGAGACCCAGTACTTC.

The rearrangement joins TRBV5-1 to TRBJ2-7; 8 nucleotides align to TRBD1. The CDR3 consists of 15 residues. V shed 3 bases and J 1 base; nucleotides not matched to a gene: 6. Germline V gene sequence: CDR1 SGHRS, CDR2 YFSETQ. CDR3: CASSSGQDISYEQYF. CDR3 nucleotides: TGCGCCAGCAGCTCGGGACAGGACATTTCCTACGAGCAGTACTTC.

V and J are TRBV7-8 and TRBJ2-1, with 10 bases lining up with TRBD2. Trimming cost V 2 bases and J 5 bases; bases outside gene matches: 12. Germline V gene data show CDR1 as SGHVS and CDR2 as FQNEAQ. CDR3 size: 18 residues. The CDR3 protein is CASSLISSGLAMNNEQFF. CDR3 in DNA: TGTGCCAGCAGCTTAATATCGTCGGGACTAGCGATGAACAATGAGCAGTTCTTC.

The genes are TRBV4-1 and TRBJ1-1; possible D gene TRBD1, 5 bases. Germline loops: CDR1 MGHRA, CDR2 YSYEKL. Trimming shortened V by 0 bases and J by 4 bases, and 21 bases separated the two germline ends. This CDR3 comprises 18 residues. CDR3 in DNA: TGCGCCAGCAGCCAAGATATCCCGTGGGGGTCGGAGGGCACTGAAGCTTTCTTT. Translating it yields CASSQDIPWGSEGTEAFF.

The chain has TRBV19 and TRBJ2-2; TRBD2 agrees at 10 bases. This CDR3 is 19 amino acids long. From germline, CDR1 is LNHDA and CDR2 SQIVND (reference sequence). Germline trimming cut 0 bases from V and 0 bases from J; bases unmatched to any gene: 7. CDR3 sequence: CASSIDRGLAAPNTGELFF. CDR3 nucleotides: TGTGCCAGTAGTATAGATCGAGGACTAGCGGCCCCGAACACCGGGGAGCTGTTTTTT.

This clone showed up just a few times. Here the CDR3 reads CSVAFGGQEYSNGYTF. The CDR3, as DNA: TGCAGCGTTGCGTTTGGGGGACAGGAGTATTCAAATGGCTACACCTTC. The chain uses TRBV29-1 and TRBJ1-2, with 8 bases matching TRBD1. The trim removed 4 bases at V and 6 bases at J, leaving 16 bases unmatched. This CDR3 has 16 residues. The germline V gene has CDR1 SQVTM and CDR2 ANQGSEA.

The rearrangement uses TRBV9 and TRBJ1-1; 7 nucleotides agree with TRBD1. From germline, CDR1 is SGDLS and CDR2 YYNGEE. The J segment lost 1 base and the V segment lost 4 bases, leaving 7 bases of the junction unmatched. CDR3 length equals 15 residues. CDR3 nucleotide sequence: TGTGCCAGCAGCCCCCAGACAGGGCCGAACACTGAAGCTTTCTTT. Its protein product is CASSPQTGPNTEAFF.

The chain is built from TRBV9 and TRBJ1-1; the match to TRBD1 covers 11 bases. This CDR3 comprises 14 residues. Germline V gives CDR1 SGDLS, CDR2 YYNGEE. J was trimmed by 7 bases and V by 4 bases; bases with no gene match: 6. The CDR3, as DNA: TGTGCCAGCAGCTCCTGGACAGGGGGCGGTGAAGCTTTCTTT. The encoded protein is CASSSWTGGGEAFF.

The chain recombines TRBV4-1 with TRBJ2-5, with 8 bases fitting TRBD2. The CDR3 covers 15 residues. The germline V gene encodes CDR1 MGHRA and CDR2 YSYEKL. With 2 bases clipped from V and 5 bases from J, the junction kept 7 bases outside the gene matches. The CDR3 DNA reads as TGCGCCAGCAGCCAAATCTCCGGGGGGGCTGAGACCCAGTACTTC. Encoded protein: CASSQISGGAETQYF.